Below, one TCR beta chain is given with its context. Its matching antigen is unknown. The CDR3 does not end in the conserved phenylalanine or tryptophan, so this is likely a read error. TCR beta cDNA came from about 500 ng total RNA, primed with a constant-region primer. Three nested multiplex PCR rounds of slightly modified ARM-PCR generated TCR beta libraries. The opening two PCR rounds, approximately 10 cycles each, paired TRBV1-TRBV30 forward primers with a C-beta reverse primer. TCRdb called the multiplex PCR reads again in MiXCR, with one record for every CDR3 protein. The data show 150,000 to 200,000 distinct CDR3 sequences, approximately 86% seen once. This CDR3 is 16 amino acids long. Germline CDR1 and CDR2: SEHNR and FQNEAQ (reference sequence). Trimming stripped 7 bases from V and 3 bases from J, with 22 bases between. The source of the sample is a study of tumor-infiltrating lymphocytes in primary liver carcinoma.

Study observations and caveats: Merely some 7-24% of top clones spanned all five tumor regions.

Investigators took RNA and DNA out together from about 19-30 mg of unsorted bulk tissue. Subjects presented with primary liver carcinoma managed by surgical resection. Collection of samples drew on five separate regions of each tumor. Every tumor specimen contained over 80% viable tumor cells. This receptor was obtained from a man aged 35-49 years with primary liver carcinoma and hepatitis B virus infection. The sample was tumor tissue from primary liver carcinoma. The genes are TRBV7-9 and TRBJ2-7; possibly TRBD1 for D (6 bases). The CDR3 DNA is TGTGCCAGCACTTTAGCAGGGGTATGGGGGAACTACGAGCAGTACTTA. It encodes CASTLAGVWGNYEQYL.